This T cell receptor beta chain was captured by sequencing in a study of cytomegalovirus exposure and HLA in healthy donors. The CDR3 has 12 amino acids. Germline V lookup: CDR1 MNHNS, CDR2 SASEGT. V lost 7 bases, J lost 6 bases, and 12 bases lay in between. This clone appeared a few times. 13 Jbeta primers and 60 Vbeta primers were used for the PCR. Profiling relied on immunoSEQ multiplex PCR, and the TCRdb table lists in-frame clones only, not all of them. The table records under 120,000 clones, more than 60% of them present only once. V and J are TRBV6-1 and TRBJ1-1; D gene uncertain. Specimen: PBMCs. The clonotype was recovered from a female donor in good health and CMV-seropositive. CDR3 region: CASTYWEAEAFF. In DNA form, the CDR3 reads TGTGCCAGCACTTATTGGGAGGCTGAAGCTTTCTTT.